Listed below are T cell receptor beta chains from one sample, sequenced in a study of blood T cell repertoires in COVID-19. Assay used: immunoSEQ multiplex PCR; TCRdb lists only in-frame clones, some missing. The sample contains 65,000 to 75,000 clones, 60% to 80% of which appear only once. Sequencing was performed on peripheral blood. The receptors here all came from a human donor in a cohort sampled during active COVID-19. CDR3s include the opening cysteine and the closing phenylalanine or tryptophan. The D gene is left open where the match is weak. Clone size appears in some rows only: once, few, many, or a class for an expanded clone.

clone size	J gene	D gene	V gene	CDR3 protein	CDR3 DNA
few	TRBJ1-3	.	TRBV7-2	CASSLSVGVHTIYF	TGTGCCAGCAGCCTATCAGTCGGGGTCCACACCATATATTTT
.	TRBJ1-1	.	TRBV7-3	CASSLPPAGAFF	TGTGCCAGCAGCTTACCCCCGGCGGGAGCTTTCTTT
.	TRBJ2-7	TRBD1	TRBV28	CASSLTPQDRGRMLYEQYF	TGTGCCAGCAGTTTAACCCCCCAGGACAGGGGGCGTATGCTATACGAGCAGTACTTC
.	TRBJ2-1	TRBD2	TRBV6-6	CASRPSGGYDEQFF	TGTGCCAGCAGACCAAGCGGGGGGTACGATGAGCAGTTCTTC
few	TRBJ2-5	TRBD2	TRBV5-1	CASTQGTSGETQYF	TGCGCCAGCACCCAAGGTACTAGCGGTGAGACCCAGTACTTC
.	TRBJ1-4	.	TRBV5-5	CASSFAGANEKLFF	TGTGCCAGCAGCTTCGCGGGGGCTAATGAAAAACTGTTTTTT
.	TRBJ1-1	TRBD1	TRBV11-1	CASSPGLAGGNTEAFF	TGTGCCAGCAGCCCGGGCCTCGCAGGGGGTAACACTGAAGCTTTCTTT
.	TRBJ2-2	.	TRBV5-6	CASRLALNTGELFF	TGTGCCAGCAGATTGGCCTTGAACACCGGGGAGCTGTTTTTT
.	TRBJ1-1	.	TRBV7-2	CASSLARGSGTEAFF	TGTGCCAGCAGCTTAGCTCGGGGGAGCGGCACTGAAGCTTTCTTT
few	TRBJ2-7	TRBD1	TRBV4-1	CASSLRDRDTYEQYF	TGCGCCAGCAGCCTCCGGGACAGGGATACCTACGAGCAGTACTTC
.	TRBJ2-1	.	TRBV7-8	CASSPPRGDEQFF	TGTGCCAGCAGTCCCCCGCGGGGAGATGAGCAGTTCTTC
.	TRBJ1-5	TRBD1	TRBV19	CASSRTGRQPQHF	TGTGCCAGTAGTAGGACAGGTCGTCAGCCCCAGCATTTT
few	TRBJ1-5	.	TRBV7-6	CASSLGAGSNQPQHF	TGTGCCAGCAGCTTAGGCGCAGGGAGCAATCAGCCCCAGCATTTT
.	TRBJ2-7	TRBD1	TRBV6-2/TRBV6-3	CASSLTGGLHEQYF	TGTGCCAGCAGCTTGACAGGGGGCTTGCACGAGCAGTACTTC
.	TRBJ2-3	.	TRBV7-9	CASSAGLIHTDTQYF	TGTGCCAGCAGCGCGGGCCTCATCCACACAGATACGCAGTATTTT
.	TRBJ1-2	.	TRBV5-4	CASSLRGYDYGYTF	TGTGCCAGCAGCTTAAGGGGGTACGACTATGGCTACACCTTC
.	TRBJ1-2	TRBD1	TRBV11-2	CASSFTGTGYYGYTF	TGTGCCAGCAGCTTTACCGGGACAGGGTACTACGGCTACACCTTC
.	TRBJ1-5	.	TRBV10-1	CASRPGSRGTQPQHF	TGCGCCAGCCGACCTGGGTCTAGGGGTACTCAGCCCCAGCATTTT
.	TRBJ1-6	.	TRBV5-5	CASSPRESYNSPLHF	TGTGCCAGCAGCCCAAGGGAGTCCTATAATTCACCCCTCCACTTT
.	TRBJ1-1	TRBD1	TRBV10-3	CAINPGGLATEAFF	TGTGCCATCAATCCAGGGGGCCTGGCCACTGAAGCTTTCTTT
.	TRBJ2-3	TRBD2	TRBV7-6	CASSLGGGETDTQYF	TGTGCCAGCAGCTTAGGTGGGGGGGAGACAGATACGCAGTATTTT
.	TRBJ2-5	.	TRBV11-3	CASSRTRVQETQYF	TGTGCCAGCAGCCGTACACGGGTGCAAGAGACCCAGTACTTC